The 5 T cell receptor beta chains presented below share a single source sample, sequenced in a study of graft-versus-host responses after intestinal transplantation. Using immunoSEQ multiplex PCR, the repertoire was profiled, and TCRdb retains in-frame clones only, with some absent. This table holds approximately 37,000 clones, 89% found once. This specimen consisted of PBMCs, obtained almost 270 days after transplant. Source of these receptors: a human patient who received an intestinal transplant, so some T cells may come from the graft donor.

The genes are TRBV5-6 and TRBJ2-6; D tentatively reads TRBD1 or TRBD2 (5 bases each). This CDR3 comprises 16 residues. Per the germline V gene, CDR1 is SGHDT and CDR2 is YYEEEE. Trimming took off 4 bases at V and 1 base at J, with 12 bases between the two ends. Here the CDR3 DNA reads TGTGCCAGCAGCCCGATCGGGACGTCTGGGGCCAACGTCCTGACTTTC. Amino acids: CASSPIGTSGANVLTF.

This sequence joins TRBV5-4 and TRBJ2-7; tentatively, D is TRBD2 (6 bases). Germline CDR1 reads SGHNT; CDR2 reads YYREEE (reference sequence). The CDR3 is made up of 12 amino acids. With 2 bases removed from V and 7 bases from J, the gap between germline ends came to 10 bases. For the CDR3, the DNA is TGTGCCAGCAGCTTCGGGGGTGGGGAGCAGTACTTC. Protein sequence: CASSFGGGEQYF.

The chain couples TRBV28 to TRBJ1-5, with D perhaps matching TRBD1 (6 bases). Germline V gene data show CDR1 as MDHEN and CDR2 as SYDVKM. The V end was cut by 3 bases, the J end by 4 bases, with 13 bases between. This CDR3 contains 15 residues. The CDR3 bases are TGTGCCAGCAGTTTCCAGGACAGTTTGAATCAGCCCCAGCATTTT. This translates into CASSFQDSLNQPQHF.

This chain links TRBV5-5 with TRBJ2-3; TRBD2 agrees at 13 bases. Germline V gives CDR1 SGHKS, CDR2 YYEKEE (reference sequence). Trimming cost V 4 bases and J 6 bases; bases outside gene matches: 5. CDR3 length equals 15 residues. CDR3 protein: CASSEGLAGTDTQYF. Written as DNA, the CDR3 is TGTGCCAGCAGCGAGGGACTAGCGGGGACGGATACGCAGTATTTT. Combining the CDR3 with reference TRBV5-5 and TRBJ2-3 gives the whole variable domain DAGVTQSPTHLIKTRGQQVTLRCSPISGHKSVSWYQQVLGQGPQFIFQYYEKEERGRGNFPDRFSARQFPNYSSELNVNALLLGDSALYLCASSEGLAGTDTQYFGPGTRLTVL.

The chain employs TRBV20-1 and TRBJ2-1; D remains ambiguous. Germline CDR1 and CDR2: DFQATT and SNEGSKA (reference sequence). The CDR3 spans 11 residues. The V gene lost 0 bases and the J gene lost 9 bases, with 6 bases spanning the gap. The CDR3 region is CSARDRGEQFF. The CDR3 DNA follows: TGCAGTGCTAGAGATCGAGGTGAGCAGTTCTTC.